This T cell receptor (beta chain) was captured in a study of T cell repertoires in cytomegalovirus infection. Study in general: The authors relied on CMV epitopes, both recently identified HLA-C-restricted and well-studied HLA-B-restricted. Indications of both CMV infection and matching HLA type were provided by public TCR beta signatures.

The CDR3 is made up of 14 amino acids. Looked up from germline, CDR1 is DFQATT and CDR2 is SNEGSKA (reference sequence). V was cut by 5 bases and J by 3 bases, with 14 bases left in between. From the reads, TCRdb called clonotypes with MiXCR, one entry per CDR3 protein. This table holds about 830,000 distinct CDR3 sequences, 30% to 35% found once. This clonotype was recorded at least ten times. Its antigen is not known. The study, taken as a whole, reports: Adding up the frequency of public TCR beta families identified people who carried CMV plus the relevant HLA.

The gene calls are TRBV20-1 and TRBJ2-1, with D tentatively TRBD1 or TRBD2 (5 bases each). Specimen: cultured CD8+ T cells from PBMCs, collected from culture after CMV antigen stimulation. The origin of this receptor is a human donor in good health (CMV status not recorded). Some clones in this sample may be carry-over from other donors' samples. For the CDR3, the DNA is TGCAGTGCTTTACCGGGACGGTACTACAATGAGCAGTTCTTC. Translating gives CSALPGRYYNEQFF.